This T cell receptor beta chain was captured in a study of metastatic and nonmetastatic thyroid tumors. Each patient came to thyroid surgery without any prior treatment (of any kind). This clone turned up a few times. TCRdb re-analyzed the PCR reads through MiXCR. This table holds roughly 24,000 clones, 21% found once. CDR3 size: 12 residues. Germline V gene data show CDR1 as MNHGY and CDR2 as SVAAGI. With 4 bases removed from V and 4 bases from J, the gap between germline ends came to 7 bases. The V call is TRBV6-9, the J call TRBJ2-5; D call uncertain. The sample consisted of blood. The TCR originated in a male donor with papillary thyroid cancer or a benign thyroid nodule (not recorded which). Some clones in this sample may be carry-over from other donors' samples. CDR3 sequence: CASSSFRETQYF. CDR3 DNA: TGTGCCAGCAGTTCCTTCCGAGAGACCCAGTACTTC.